These 24 T cell receptor beta chains originate from one sample sequenced in a study of identical twins. MiXCR, run by TCRdb on the 5' RACE reads, gives a single entry per CDR3 protein. This sample yields 350,000 or so distinct CDR3 sequences, of which about 12% are seen a single time; approximately 7.9% belongs to the top ten. The data also belong to a second study, concerning yellow fever vaccine responses in identical twins.

The sequenced material came from CD8+ T cells sorted from blood. Receptors originate from a woman aged 18-29 years in good health.

This clonotype was observed a handful of times. V and J are TRBV4-1 and TRBJ2-1, with 16 bases lining up with TRBD2. V lost 2 bases to trimming and J lost 0 bases; unmatched junction nucleotides: 7. Germline CDR1 reads MGHRA; CDR2 reads YSYEKL. The CDR3 contains 20 residues. CDR3 residues: CASSQNPGLAGGSSYNEQFF. The CDR3 nucleotides read TGCGCCAGCAGCCAAAACCCGGGACTAGCGGGAGGGAGCTCCTACAATGAGCAGTTCTTC.

At least ten counts were recorded for this clonotype. In DNA, the CDR3 is TGCAGTACATCCCGAAATCAGGGTTTTGTCCTCGATGAGCAGTTCTTC. Translating it yields CSTSRNQGFVLDEQFF. The V gene is TRBV20-1, the J gene TRBJ2-1; TRBD1 is a possible D gene (5 bases). V was cut by 8 bases and J by 8 bases, with 28 bases left in between. The germline gives CDR1 DFQATT, CDR2 SNEGSKA (reference sequence). The CDR3 length is 16 residues.

This clonotype appeared a few times. V is TRBV10-2 and J is TRBJ1-5, with 8 bases identical to TRBD1. Germline-derived CDR1 and CDR2 are WSHSY and SAAADI. The V and J ends lost 6 bases and 3 bases, in that order; junction bases with no gene match: 7. The CDR3 length is 15 residues. Here the CDR3 DNA reads TGCGCCAGCAGGTGGACAGGGTTGATCAATCAGCCCCAGCATTTT. Protein: CASRWTGLINQPQHF.

DNA for the CDR3: TGTGCCAGCCATCCACCGACGTCGTCCGTGAATGAGCAGTTCTTC. Protein product: CASHPPTSSVNEQFF. The chain couples TRBV18 to TRBJ2-1; D unclear. The CDR3 has 15 amino acids. Per the germline V gene, CDR1 is KGHSH and CDR2 is LQKENI. V lost 8 bases, J lost 7 bases, and 21 bases lay in between.

The V and J genes are TRBV29-1 and TRBJ2-1; perhaps TRBD1 as D (5 bases). Germline values: CDR1 SQVTM, CDR2 ANQGSEA. The length of the CDR3 is 14 residues. Trimming removed 1 base at V and 5 bases at J, with 12 bases between. CDR3 nucleotides: TGCAGCGTTGAAGTGCCAGGGTCTGACAATGAGCAGTTCTTC. Its translation is CSVEVPGSDNEQFF.

This clonotype was recorded many times. The gene calls are TRBV10-3 and TRBJ2-1; no clear D. Germline loops: CDR1 ENHRY, CDR2 SYGVKD. The germline V and J ends were trimmed by 8 bases and 7 bases, with 6 bases remaining between them. The CDR3 sequence is 10 residues long. CDR3 sequence: CAIGSNEQFF. CDR3 nucleotide sequence: TGTGCCATCGGATCAAATGAGCAGTTCTTC.

V usage is TRBV2 and J usage is TRBJ2-5; 8 nucleotides agree with TRBD1. The CDR3 covers 16 residues. V shed 3 bases, J shed 5 bases, and the junction held 11 bases outside the gene matches. Germline V gene data show CDR1 as SNHLY and CDR2 as FYNNEI. Written as DNA, the CDR3 is TGTGCCAGCAGTGAGGTCTCTCGACAGGGGTCGGAGACCCAGTACTTC. Its translation: CASSEVSRQGSETQYF.

V and J are TRBV5-5 and TRBJ1-1, with TRBD1 identical over 11 bases. Germline V gives CDR1 SGHKS, CDR2 YYEKEE (reference sequence). This CDR3 spans 16 amino acids. The J segment lost 1 base and the V segment lost 2 bases, leaving 4 bases of the junction unmatched. CDR3 protein: CASSFRTGGRNTEAFF. The CDR3 DNA sequence: TGTGCCAGCAGCTTCCGGACAGGGGGCAGGAACACTGAAGCTTTCTTT.

The chain combines TRBV28 with TRBJ2-7, with 10 nucleotides matching TRBD1. With 5 bases clipped from V and 6 bases from J, the junction kept 13 bases outside the gene matches. Germline lookup yields CDR1 MDHEN and CDR2 SYDVKM. The CDR3 is 16 residues long. The CDR3 DNA reads TGTGCCAGCAGTCCTCCGGGACAGGGGACATTTTTCGAGCAGTACGTC. It specifies CASSPPGQGTFFEQYV.

In its sample, this clonotype was seen a few times. The chain combines TRBV29-1 with TRBJ2-1; 7 positions agree with TRBD2. Germline values: CDR1 SQVTM, CDR2 ANQGSEA. The ends lost 4 bases at V and 0 bases at J; junction bases unmatched: 0. The CDR3 contains 13 residues. CDR3 loop: CSVGTSSYNEQFF. The CDR3 DNA follows: TGCAGCGTTGGGACTAGCTCCTACAATGAGCAGTTCTTC.

This clonotype was found a few times. V usage is TRBV3-1 and J usage is TRBJ2-1; the D gene is possibly TRBD1 (6 bases). Trimming removed 8 bases from V and 5 bases from J, with 10 bases in between. The CDR3 runs to 12 residues. Germline V CDR1 and CDR2: LGHDT, YNNKEL (reference sequence). CDR3 sequence reads: CASQGDNNEQFF. DNA for the CDR3: TGTGCCAGCCAAGGGGACAACAATGAGCAGTTCTTC.

The rearrangement uses TRBV2 and TRBJ2-2; D is perhaps TRBD1 or TRBD2 (5 bases each). V lost 3 bases, J lost 4 bases, and 15 bases lay in between. Looked up from germline, CDR1 is SNHLY and CDR2 is FYNNEI. CDR3 length: 16 residues. This chain's CDR3 is CASSDIDWGRTGELFF. The DNA of the CDR3 is TGTGCCAGCAGTGATATAGACTGGGGACGCACCGGGGAGCTGTTTTTT.

The CDR3 DNA sequence: TGTGCCAGCAGCTTATCGCCCGGGGACAGGAACACCGGGGAGCTGTTTTTT. The encoded protein is CASSLSPGDRNTGELFF. The J gene is TRBJ2-2, the V gene TRBV11-1, with TRBD1 identical over 7 bases. The germline V gene encodes CDR1 SGHAT and CDR2 FQDESV (reference sequence). V trimming: 2 bases; J trimming: 1 base; junction bases outside the gene matches: 7. The CDR3 loop spans 17 amino acids.

In this sample, this clonotype turned up a few times. The chain recombines TRBV15 with TRBJ2-3; the match to TRBD2 covers 10 bases. Germline CDR1 reads LNHNV; CDR2 reads YYDKDF (reference sequence). The CDR3 runs 17 residues. Trimming took 2 bases from V and 2 from J; bases not matched to a gene: 7. The CDR3 nucleotides are TGTGCCACCAGCAGAACTAAACTAGCGGGGCCCACAGATACGCAGTATTTT. Its translation: CATSRTKLAGPTDTQYF.

This clonotype was counted only a few times. The chain has TRBV6-1 and TRBJ2-3, with TRBD1 as a possible D gene (6 bases). Looked up from germline, CDR1 is MNHNS and CDR2 is SASEGT. Trimming removed 7 bases at V and 0 bases at J, with 14 bases between. The CDR3 spans 15 residues. The CDR3 sequence is CASKGQLTSTDTQYF. CDR3 DNA sequence: TGTGCCAGCAAAGGACAGCTGACTAGCACAGATACGCAGTATTTT.

V gene TRBV4-1 combines with J gene TRBJ1-1; D not resolved. Trimming took off 0 bases at V and 4 bases at J, with 9 bases between the two ends. The CDR3 consists of 14 residues. In germline, CDR1 is MGHRA, CDR2 YSYEKL. CDR3 DNA: TGCGCCAGCAGCCAAGATCTACGGCTCACTGAAGCTTTCTTT. Translated, it gives CASSQDLRLTEAFF.

The CDR3 DNA sequence: TGTGCCAGCAGTCGGGGGGGAGGCTCAGATACGCAGTATTTT. Protein: CASSRGGGSDTQYF. The chain is built from TRBV7-6 and TRBJ2-3; 8 bases align to TRBD2. CDR1 and CDR2 from the germline V gene are SGHVS and FNYEAQ. V dropped 6 bases and J dropped 4; count of bases not matched to a gene: 6. The CDR3 runs to 14 residues.

This clonotype was observed a handful of times. CDR3 amino acids: CASSLEGRKAFF. In nucleotides, the CDR3 is TGTGCCAGCAGCCTGGAGGGGAGGAAGGCTTTCTTT. J is TRBJ1-1 and V is TRBV28; D is possibly TRBD1 (5 bases). The CDR3 consists of 12 residues. The V end lost 6 bases, the J end lost 11 bases, and 16 bases lay between the germline ends. Germline CDR1 MDHEN, CDR2 SYDVKM.

This clonotype was picked up many times. The gene calls are TRBV29-1 and TRBJ2-2; no reliable D call. The ends were cut back, 6 bases at V and 5 bases at J, with 13 bases in the middle. The CDR3 contains 13 residues. Germline CDR1 and CDR2: SQVTM and ANQGSEA. The CDR3 sequence: CSVIGPETGELFF. The CDR3 DNA follows: TGCAGCGTGATTGGACCGGAAACCGGGGAGCTGTTTTTT.

This clonotype was seen ten or more times. The chain links TRBV7-9 to TRBJ2-7, with 9 bases aligning to TRBD1. The CDR3 is made up of 15 amino acids. Germline V gives CDR1 SEHNR, CDR2 FQNEAQ (reference sequence). The J segment lost 1 base and the V segment lost 3 bases, leaving 4 bases of the junction unmatched. Here the CDR3 DNA reads TGTGCCAGCAGCTTTCGGACAGGGGAATCCTACGAGCAGTACTTC. This gives the protein CASSFRTGESYEQYF.

This clonotype was counted between two and nine times. This rearrangement joins TRBV4-1 to TRBJ2-7; the match to TRBD1 covers 7 bases. The CDR3 length is 15 residues. J gave up 0 bases and V 0 bases, and 2 bases lay outside the gene matches. Germline lookup yields CDR1 MGHRA and CDR2 YSYEKL. CDR3 nucleotide sequence: TGCGCCAGCAGCCAAGAACAGGGGAGCTCCTACGAGCAGTACTTC. This sequence encodes CASSQEQGSSYEQYF.

In its sample, this clonotype was seen a few times. V usage is TRBV7-9 and J usage is TRBJ1-1; TRBD1 aligns across 10 bases. In germline, CDR1 is SEHNR, CDR2 FQNEAQ (reference sequence). The trim removed 1 base at V and 7 bases at J, leaving 6 bases unmatched. This CDR3 has 15 residues. The CDR3 sequence is CASSLEGQGHIEAFF. The CDR3 DNA sequence: TGTGCCAGCAGCTTAGAGGGACAGGGGCATATTGAAGCTTTCTTT.

This clonotype turned up a few times. The chain recombines TRBV11-3 with TRBJ2-1; D ambiguous. This CDR3 is 13 amino acids long. With 0 bases removed from V and 10 bases from J, the gap between germline ends came to 10 bases. Germline V CDR1 and CDR2: SGHNT, YENEEA. The DNA of the CDR3 is TGTGCCAGCAGCTTAGAGGCCCCCGGGGAGCAGTTCTTC. Translation: CASSLEAPGEQFF.

This clonotype has a count of ten or more. The J gene is TRBJ1-4, the V gene TRBV5-1; weak D call: TRBD1 (6 bases). Trimming removed 0 bases at V and 4 bases at J, with 10 bases between. Germline V gene lookup returns CDR1 SGHRS and CDR2 YFSETQ. The CDR3 length is 15 residues. The CDR3 loop reads CASSLETGLNEKLFF. The CDR3 coding sequence is TGCGCCAGCAGCTTGGAGACAGGACTTAATGAAAAACTGTTTTTT. The full variable domain, rest sourced from reference TRBV5-1 and TRBJ1-4, is KAGVTQTPRYLIKTRGQQVTLSCSPISGHRSVSWYQQTPGQGLQFLFEYFSETQRNKGNFPGRFSGRQFSNSRSEMNVSTLELGDSALYLCASSLETGLNEKLFFGSGTQLSVL.